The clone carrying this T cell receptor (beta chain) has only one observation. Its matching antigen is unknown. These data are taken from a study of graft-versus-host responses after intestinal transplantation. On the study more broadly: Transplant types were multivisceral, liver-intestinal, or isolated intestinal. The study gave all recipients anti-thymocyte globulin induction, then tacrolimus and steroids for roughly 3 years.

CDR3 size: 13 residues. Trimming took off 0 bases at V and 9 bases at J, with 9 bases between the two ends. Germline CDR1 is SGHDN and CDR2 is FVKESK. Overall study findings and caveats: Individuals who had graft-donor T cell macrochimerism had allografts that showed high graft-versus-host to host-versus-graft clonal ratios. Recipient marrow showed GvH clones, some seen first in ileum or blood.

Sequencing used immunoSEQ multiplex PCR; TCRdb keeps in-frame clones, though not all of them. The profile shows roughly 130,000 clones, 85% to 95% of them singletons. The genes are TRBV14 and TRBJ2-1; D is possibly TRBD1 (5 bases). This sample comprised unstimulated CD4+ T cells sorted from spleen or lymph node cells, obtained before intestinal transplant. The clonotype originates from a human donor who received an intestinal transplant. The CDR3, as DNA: TGTGCCAGCAGCCAAGAGCGCAGGGCTGAGCAGTTCTTC. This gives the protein CASSQERRAEQFF.